This T cell receptor (beta chain) was recovered during a study of OX40 agonist ivuxolimab in advanced cancers. As for the study in general: Three patients showed partial responses: one hepatocellular carcinoma and two cutaneous melanoma cases. Study-wide points: Compared with CD4+, CD8+ T cells on average had more expanded clones. Certain nonresponders additionally had low normalized T-cell clonal expansion.

Repertoires were generated with immunoSEQ multiplex PCR, while TCRdb's copy carries only in-frame clones and drops some. The repertoire holds 77,000 or so clones, with 88% as singletons. The CDR3 totals 11 residues. Trimming removed 4 bases from V and 11 bases from J, with 9 bases in between. CDR1 LGHNT and CDR2 FRNRAP come from the germline V gene. Turning to this clone: What it binds is unknown.

The material sequenced was CD4+ or CD8+ T cells sorted from blood, taken in a trial of the OX40 agonist ivuxolimab. This sequence originates from an adult with an advanced solid tumor such as melanoma, head and neck, liver or kidney cancer. The chain combines TRBV12-5 with TRBJ1-5; no clear D gene. CDR3 in amino acids: CASGSSGTQHF. For the CDR3, the DNA is TGTGCTAGTGGTTCGAGTGGAACCCAGCATTTT. The full variable domain, rest sourced from reference TRBV12-5 and TRBJ1-5, is DARVTQTPRHKVTEMGQEVTMRCQPILGHNTVFWYRQTMMQGLELLAYFRNRAPLDDSGMPKDRFSAEMPDATLATLKIQPSEPRDSAVYFCASGSSGTQHFGDGTRLSIL.